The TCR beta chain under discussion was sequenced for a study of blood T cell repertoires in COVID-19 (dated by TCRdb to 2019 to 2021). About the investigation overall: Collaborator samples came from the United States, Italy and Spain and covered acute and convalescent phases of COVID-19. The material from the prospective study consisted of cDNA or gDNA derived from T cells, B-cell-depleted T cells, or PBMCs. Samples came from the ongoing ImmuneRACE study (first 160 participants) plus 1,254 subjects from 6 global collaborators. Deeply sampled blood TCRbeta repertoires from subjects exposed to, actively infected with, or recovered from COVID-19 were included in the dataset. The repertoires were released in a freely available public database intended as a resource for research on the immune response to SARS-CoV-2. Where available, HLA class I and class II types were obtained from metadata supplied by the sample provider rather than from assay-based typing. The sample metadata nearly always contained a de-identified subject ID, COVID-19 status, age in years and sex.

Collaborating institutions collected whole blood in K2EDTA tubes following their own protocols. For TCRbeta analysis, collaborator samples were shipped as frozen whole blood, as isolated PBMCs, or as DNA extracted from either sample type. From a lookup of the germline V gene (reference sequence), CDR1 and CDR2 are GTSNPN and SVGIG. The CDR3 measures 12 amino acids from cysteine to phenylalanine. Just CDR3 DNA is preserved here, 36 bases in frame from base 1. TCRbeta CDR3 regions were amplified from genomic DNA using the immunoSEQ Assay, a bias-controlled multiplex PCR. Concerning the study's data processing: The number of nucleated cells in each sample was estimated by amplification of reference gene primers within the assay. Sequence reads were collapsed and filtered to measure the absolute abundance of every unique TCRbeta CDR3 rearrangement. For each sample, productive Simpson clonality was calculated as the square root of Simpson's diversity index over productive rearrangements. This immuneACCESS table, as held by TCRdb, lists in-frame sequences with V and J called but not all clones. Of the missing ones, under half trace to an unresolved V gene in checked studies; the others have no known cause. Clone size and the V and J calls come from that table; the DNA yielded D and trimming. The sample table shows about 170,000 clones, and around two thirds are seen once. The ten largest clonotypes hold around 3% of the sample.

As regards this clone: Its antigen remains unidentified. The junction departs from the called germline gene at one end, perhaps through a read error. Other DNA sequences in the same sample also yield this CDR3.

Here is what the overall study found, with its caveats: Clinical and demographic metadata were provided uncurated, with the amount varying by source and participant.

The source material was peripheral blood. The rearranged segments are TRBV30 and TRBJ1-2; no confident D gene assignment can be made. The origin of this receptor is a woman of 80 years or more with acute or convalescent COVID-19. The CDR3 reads CAWSTHSYGYTF. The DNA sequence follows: TGTGCCTGGAGTACCCACAGCTATGGCTACACCTTT.